These T cell receptor beta chains were read from a single sample in a study of blood T cell repertoires in COVID-19. Data came from immunoSEQ multiplex PCR; TCRdb stores just in-frame clones and leaves some out. The sample consists of approximately 100,000 clones, roughly 85% of them appearing once. The specimen sequenced was peripheral blood. These receptors were taken from an older woman with active or convalescent COVID-19. CDR3s include the opening cysteine and the closing phenylalanine or tryptophan. D genes are given only for firm matches. For some rows the clone size is stated as once, few or many, or as a class when expanded; others skip it.

TRBV2	many	.	TRBJ2-7	CASSEGQNYEQYF	TGTGCCAGCAGTGAAGGGCAAAACTACGAGCAGTACTTC
TRBV11-3	.	.	TRBJ2-1	CASSLVREEQFF	TGTGCCAGCAGCTTAGTACGGGAGGAGCAGTTCTTC
TRBV11-2	.	TRBD2	TRBJ2-1	CASSAGLADYNEQFF	TGTGCCAGCAGCGCGGGACTAGCGGATTACAATGAGCAGTTCTTC
TRBV7-2	.	.	TRBJ1-3	CASSFGLFSGNTIYF	TGTGCCAGCAGCTTCGGACTGTTCTCTGGAAACACCATATATTTT
TRBV19	.	.	TRBJ1-2	CASSKQGRYGYTF	TGTGCCAGTAGCAAACAGGGAAGATATGGCTACACCTTC
TRBV27	.	TRBD2	TRBJ2-1	CASSRILAGELGNEQFF	TGTGCCAGCAGTCGGATCCTAGCGGGAGAGCTAGGTAATGAGCAGTTCTTC
TRBV9	once	TRBD1	TRBJ2-5	CASSVSGQGTRETQYF	TGTGCCAGCAGCGTATCTGGACAGGGTACGAGAGAGACCCAGTACTTC
TRBV6-6	.	TRBD2	TRBJ2-5	CASSAILAGGDETQYF	TGTGCCAGCAGTGCGATACTAGCGGGGGGGGATGAGACCCAGTACTTC
TRBV28	.	.	TRBJ1-1	CASRLQETEAFF	TGTGCCAGCCGATTACAGGAGACTGAAGCTTTCTTT
TRBV28	.	TRBD1	TRBJ1-5	CASRPDRVQPQHF	TGTGCCAGCAGGCCAGACAGGGTGCAGCCCCAGCATTTT